Sequencing of this T cell receptor (beta chain) was carried out in a study of patients and donors after allogeneic stem cell transplantation. TCRdb reprocessed the RT-PCR reads via MiXCR and lists one record per CDR3 protein. This sample yields 400,000 to 450,000 distinct CDR3 sequences, of which approximately 16% are seen a single time; just over 7% belongs to the top ten. The CDR3 consists of 13 residues. The trim removed 5 bases at V and 8 bases at J, leaving 5 bases unmatched. This clonotype showed up many times. The sample was blood, either unsorted or a sorted T cell fraction (not recorded which). V is TRBV12-3 or TRBV12-4 and J is TRBJ1-5, with 8 bases aligning to TRBD1. The receptor was isolated from a human donor who was either an allogeneic HSCT recipient or a stem cell or donor lymphocyte infusion donor (not recorded which). It is not recorded whose cells these are; they may come from a transplant donor. The CDR3 nucleotides are TGTGCCAGCAGTCCGGACAGGGTGGAGCCCCAGCATTTT. Translated: CASSPDRVEPQHF.